The 10 T cell receptor beta chains below come from one sample, sequenced in a study of blood T cell repertoires in COVID-19. Assay: immunoSEQ multiplex PCR; the TCRdb copy retains only in-frame clones and omits some. This sample yields 180,000 or so clones, of which 87% are seen a single time; 1% to 1.5% belongs to the top ten. Material for sequencing was PBMCs or T cells enriched from blood (not recorded which). These receptors were collected from a human donor with acute COVID-19. The donor label of this sample is uncertain.

The CDR3, as DNA: TGTGCCAGCAGCTCCTTGAGGGCGTTTGGGGCCAACGTCCTGACTTTC. This gives the protein CASSSLRAFGANVLTF. The chain combines TRBV6-2 or TRBV6-3 with TRBJ2-6; D is perhaps TRBD2 (5 bases). Germline loops: CDR1 MNHEY, CDR2 SVGEGT. Trimming left V 6 bases short and J 3 bases short, with 15 bases between. CDR3 size: 16 residues.

This clone was recorded a few times. V and J are TRBV10-3 and TRBJ1-1; 9 positions match TRBD1. Trimming at V came to 6 bases and at J to 4 bases, leaving 12 bases not matched to a gene. The CDR3 runs to 16 residues. The germline V gene has CDR1 ENHRY and CDR2 SYGVKD. The CDR3 bases are TGTGCCATCAGCCCTACATTCCTGACAGGGGGCACTGAAGCTTTCTTT. Amino acid sequence: CAISPTFLTGGTEAFF.

This clone has just a few counts. The V and J genes are TRBV4-1 and TRBJ2-7; D remains ambiguous. Germline V gene lookup returns CDR1 MGHRA and CDR2 YSYEKL. V lost 0 bases, J lost 0 bases, and 12 bases lay in between. The CDR3 runs 16 residues. CDR3 region: CASSQDLAEPSYEQYF. Written as DNA, the CDR3 is TGCGCCAGCAGCCAAGATTTGGCAGAACCCTCCTACGAGCAGTACTTC.

This clone has just one count. The chain is built from TRBV12-5 and TRBJ2-4; TRBD2 matches at 11 bases. Germline V gene data show CDR1 as LGHNT and CDR2 as FRNRAP. The CDR3 has 16 amino acids. V trimming: 5 bases; J trimming: 6 bases; junction bases outside the gene matches: 9. In DNA, the CDR3 is TGTGCTAGTGGTCGTAGCGGGGGGGCGCTGAGAAACATTCAGTACTTC. Its translation is CASGRSGGALRNIQYF.

This chain uses TRBV24-1 with TRBJ2-1, with D maybe TRBD1 (6 bases). Per the germline V gene, CDR1 is KGHDR and CDR2 is SFDVKD. The CDR3 spans 12 residues. Trimming stripped 4 bases from V and 10 bases from J, with 10 bases between. The CDR3 region has the DNA TGTGCCACCAGTGAAAGGGGGAGAGAGCAGTTCTTC. Translating gives CATSERGREQFF.

The chain couples TRBV10-3 to TRBJ2-7; 10 bases align to TRBD1. This CDR3 has 14 amino acids. Germline lookup yields CDR1 ENHRY and CDR2 SYGVKD. V shed 4 bases and J 5 bases; nucleotides not matched to a gene: 5. The DNA for the CDR3 is TGTGCCATCAGTGGGACAGGGGGTTTGAACGAGCAGTACTTC. Translated: CAISGTGGLNEQYF.

The chain has TRBV6-5 and TRBJ1-3; D possibly corresponds to TRBD1 (6 bases). Trimming left V 2 bases short and J 1 base short, with 6 bases between. This CDR3 has 14 amino acids. The V gene's germline CDR1 is MNHEY and CDR2 SVGAGI. CDR3 nucleotide sequence: TGTGCCAGCAGTTACCAGGGGTCTGGAAACACCATATATTTT. Residues: CASSYQGSGNTIYF.

This chain joins TRBV9 and TRBJ2-1, with 9 bases fitting TRBD2. Germline V lookup: CDR1 SGDLS, CDR2 YYNGEE. The CDR3 has 14 residues. The V gene end was trimmed by 3 bases and the J gene end by 9 bases; junction bases not matched to a gene: 7. CDR3 loop: CASSASSGAGEQFF. CDR3 nucleotide sequence: TGTGCCAGCAGCGCCTCTAGCGGGGCGGGTGAGCAGTTCTTC.

In DNA, the CDR3 is TGTGCCTGGGGGAACATGGGGGGAGAACAGCCCCAGCATTTT. Its translation is CAWGNMGGEQPQHF. The gene calls are TRBV30 and TRBJ1-5; a weak D match, TRBD1 (5 bases). The CDR3 has 14 amino acids. V shed 5 bases and J shed 7 bases, with 18 bases lying between them. Germline assignment: CDR1 GTSNPN and CDR2 SVGIG (reference sequence).

The V gene is TRBV5-1, the J gene TRBJ1-5, with unresolved D. The V gene lost 0 bases and the J gene lost 5 bases, with 6 bases spanning the gap. Germline V gene data show CDR1 as SGHRS and CDR2 as YFSETQ. This CDR3 contains 13 residues. The CDR3 loop is CASSLGGDQPQHF. For the CDR3, the DNA is TGCGCCAGCAGCTTGGGGGGAGATCAGCCCCAGCATTTT.